The clone carrying this T cell receptor beta chain came up a few times. Its antigen is as yet unknown. This sample was taken from a study of post-analysis software for immune sequencing data. Background on the study: In terms of disease course, relapsing-remitting, secondary progressive and progressive-relapsing multiple sclerosis were included. General study points: Higher frequency in patients than in controls was seen for 5 or 6 TRBV segments, with TRBV5-6, TRBV5-1 and TRBV20-1 among them. For normalized Chao1 diversity, multiple sclerosis patients scored significantly lower than controls did. Analysis by F measure revealed that same-batch samples clustered strongly together.

Prepared TCR beta cDNA libraries contained unique molecular identifiers. Roughly 500,000 cDNA molecules were recovered from an input of roughly 0.85 to 10 million T cells. TCRdb analysed the PCR reads with MiXCR anew, one entry per CDR3 protein. The repertoire includes roughly 600,000 distinct CDR3 sequences, roughly two fifths of them detected once, and more than 1.5% sits in the top ten. The CDR3 runs to 15 residues. Germline assignment: CDR1 MNHEY and CDR2 SMNVEV (reference sequence). V lost 3 bases and J 1 base, leaving 10 bases between the germline ends. This sequence joins TRBV27 and TRBJ2-1; perhaps TRBD1 as D (5 bases). The clonotype comes from a girl between 5 and 17 years old with multiple sclerosis. Sequencing used blood. CDR3 sequence: CASSFMDKSYNEQFF. The CDR3 bases are TGTGCCAGCAGTTTCATGGACAAGTCCTACAATGAGCAGTTCTTC.